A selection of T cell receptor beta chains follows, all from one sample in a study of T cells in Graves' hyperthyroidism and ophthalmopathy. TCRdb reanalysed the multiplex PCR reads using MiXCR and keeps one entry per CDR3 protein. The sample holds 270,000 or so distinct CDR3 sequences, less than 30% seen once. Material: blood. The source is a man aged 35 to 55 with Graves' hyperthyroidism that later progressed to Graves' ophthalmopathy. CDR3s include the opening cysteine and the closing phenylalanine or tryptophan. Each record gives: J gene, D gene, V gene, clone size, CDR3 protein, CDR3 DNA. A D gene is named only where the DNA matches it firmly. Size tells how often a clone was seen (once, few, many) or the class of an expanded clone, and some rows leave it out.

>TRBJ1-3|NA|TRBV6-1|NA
CASSRHSGNTIYF
TGTGCCAGCAGTCGGCACTCTGGAAACACCATATATTTT
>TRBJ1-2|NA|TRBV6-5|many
CASRPVSGYTF
TGTGCCAGCAGGCCGGTTTCCGGCTACACCTTC
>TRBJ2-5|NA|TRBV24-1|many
CATSDSAPTANLWTQYF
TGTGCCACCAGTGATTCCGCTCCGACAGCCAATTTGTGGACCCAGTACTTC
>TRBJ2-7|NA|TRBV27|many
CATGTDTYEQYF
TGTGCCACTGGGACGGACACCTACGAGCAGTACTTC
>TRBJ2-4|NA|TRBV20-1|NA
CSASSISEYGKNIQYF
TGCAGTGCTAGTTCCATTTCCGAATACGGCAAAAACATTCAGTACTTC
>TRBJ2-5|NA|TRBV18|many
CASCGALGETQYF
TGTGCCAGCTGCGGGGCACTTGGAGAGACCCAGTACTTC
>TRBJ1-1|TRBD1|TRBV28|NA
CASSRGTGFTEAFF
TGTGCCAGCAGTAGGGGGACAGGGTTCACTGAAGCTTTCTTT
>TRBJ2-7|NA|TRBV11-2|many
CASSSAARGEQYF
TGTGCCAGCAGCTCAGCTGCTAGGGGCGAGCAGTACTTC
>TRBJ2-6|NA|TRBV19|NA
CASKGISGANVLTF
TGTGCCAGTAAAGGGATCTCTGGGGCCAACGTCCTGACTTTC
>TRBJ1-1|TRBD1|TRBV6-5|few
CASSYGQQGRAEAFF
TGTGCCAGCAGTTACGGGCAACAGGGGAGGGCTGAAGCTTTCTTT
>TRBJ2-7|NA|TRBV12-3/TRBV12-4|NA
CASSPLPGTYEQYF
TGTGCCAGCAGTCCCTTACCCGGGACCTACGAGCAGTACTTC
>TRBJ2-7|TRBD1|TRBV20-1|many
CSGQGDSYEQYF
TGCTCGGGACAGGGGGATTCCTACGAGCAGTACTTC
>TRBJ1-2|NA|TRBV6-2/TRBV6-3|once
CASSYSAQRINYGYTF
TGTGCCAGCAGTTACTCAGCCCAGAGGATAAACTATGGCTACACCTTC
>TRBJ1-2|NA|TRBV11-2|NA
CASSLHEGVFGYGYTF
TGTGCCAGCAGCCTCCACGAGGGGGTCTTCGGCTATGGCTACACCTTC
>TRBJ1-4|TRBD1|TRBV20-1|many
CSAQIQGEEKLFF
TGCAGTGCCCAGATACAGGGGGAGGAAAAACTGTTTTTT
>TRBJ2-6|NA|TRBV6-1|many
CASSGPGQYSGANVLTF
TGTGCCAGCAGTGGCCCGGGACAATATTCAGGGGCCAACGTCCTGACTTTC
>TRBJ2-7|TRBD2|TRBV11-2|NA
CASSFKFGLAGDEQYF
TGTGCCAGCAGCTTCAAGTTCGGTCTAGCGGGAGATGAGCAGTACTTC
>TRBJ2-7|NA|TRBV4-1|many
CASSQGPRSGDSYEQYF
TGCGCCAGCAGCCAAGGTCCAAGGAGTGGCGACTCCTACGAGCAGTACTTC
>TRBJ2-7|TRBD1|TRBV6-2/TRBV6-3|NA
CASSYPGQGSYEQYF
TGTGCCAGCAGTTACCCCGGACAGGGCTCCTACGAGCAGTACTTC
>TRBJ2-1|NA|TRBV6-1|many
CASTRDAPYNEQFF
TGTGCCAGCACCCGGGACGCCCCCTACAATGAGCAGTTCTTC
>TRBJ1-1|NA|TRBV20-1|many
CSATPGQDQAFF
TGCAGTGCCACCCCCGGGCAGGATCAAGCTTTCTTT
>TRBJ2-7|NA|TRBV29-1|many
CSVIPYLTGEQYF
TGCAGCGTTATCCCCTATCTAACGGGGGAGCAGTACTTC
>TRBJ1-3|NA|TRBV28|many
CASSFSPRNTIYF
TGTGCCAGCAGTTTTAGTCCTCGAAACACCATATATTTT
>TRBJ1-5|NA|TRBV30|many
CAWSNHGQLSNQPQHF
TGTGCCTGGAGTAATCACGGTCAGTTGAGCAATCAGCCCCAGCATTTT
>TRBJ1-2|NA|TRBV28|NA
CASSLFGGALGYTF
TGTGCCAGCAGTTTATTCGGAGGGGCTCTTGGCTACACCTTC
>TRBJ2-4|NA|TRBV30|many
CAGTRGADIQYF
TGTGCCGGGACAAGGGGAGCGGACATTCAGTACTTC
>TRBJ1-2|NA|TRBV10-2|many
CASASNGGDNYGYTF
TGCGCCAGCGCTTCAAACGGGGGAGATAACTATGGCTACACCTTC
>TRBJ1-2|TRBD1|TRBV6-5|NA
CASSYSSTGTGSYGYTF
TGTGCCAGCAGTTACTCGAGCACCGGGACAGGAAGTTATGGCTACACCTTC
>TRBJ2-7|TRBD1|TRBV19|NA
CASSRKGTGDYEQYF
TGTGCCAGTAGTCGCAAGGGGACAGGGGACTACGAGCAGTACTTC
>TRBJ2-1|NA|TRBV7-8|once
CASSTPGTPGEQFF
TGTGCCAGCAGCACCCCCGGGACTCCCGGTGAGCAGTTCTTC
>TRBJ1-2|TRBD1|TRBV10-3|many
CATQDRAYGYTF
TGTGCCACCCAGGACAGGGCCTATGGCTACACCTTC
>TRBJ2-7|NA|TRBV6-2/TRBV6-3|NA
CASSYGPGKQYF
TGTGCCAGCAGTTACGGTCCAGGGAAGCAGTACTTC
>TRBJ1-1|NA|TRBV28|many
CASSFEGLWNTEAFF
TGTGCCAGCAGTTTTGAGGGATTGTGGAACACTGAAGCTTTCTTT
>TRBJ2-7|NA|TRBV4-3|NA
CASSQGYSRSSYEQYF
TGCGCCAGCAGCCAAGGTTACAGCAGAAGCTCCTACGAGCAGTACTTC
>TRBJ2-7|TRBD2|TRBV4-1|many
CASSPPGLAGEQYF
TGCGCCAGCAGCCCCCCGGGACTAGCTGGCGAGCAGTACTTC
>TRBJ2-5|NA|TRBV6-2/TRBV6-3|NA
CASSSDGLGTQYF
TGTGCCAGCAGTTCAGACGGCCTAGGGACCCAGTACTTC
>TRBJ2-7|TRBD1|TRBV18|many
CASSRQGATYEQYF
TGTGCCAGCTCACGACAGGGGGCTACCTACGAGCAGTACTTC
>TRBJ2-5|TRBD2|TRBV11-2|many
CASSLTLAGGRETQYF
TGTGCCAGCAGCTTAACCCTAGCGGGAGGAAGAGAGACCCAGTACTTC
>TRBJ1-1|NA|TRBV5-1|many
CASSLSLGSTEAFF
TGCGCCAGCAGCTTGTCTCTGGGGAGCACTGAAGCTTTCTTT
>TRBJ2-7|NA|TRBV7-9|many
CASSLEPSSYEQYF
TGTGCCAGCAGCTTAGAACCGAGCTCCTACGAGCAGTACTTC